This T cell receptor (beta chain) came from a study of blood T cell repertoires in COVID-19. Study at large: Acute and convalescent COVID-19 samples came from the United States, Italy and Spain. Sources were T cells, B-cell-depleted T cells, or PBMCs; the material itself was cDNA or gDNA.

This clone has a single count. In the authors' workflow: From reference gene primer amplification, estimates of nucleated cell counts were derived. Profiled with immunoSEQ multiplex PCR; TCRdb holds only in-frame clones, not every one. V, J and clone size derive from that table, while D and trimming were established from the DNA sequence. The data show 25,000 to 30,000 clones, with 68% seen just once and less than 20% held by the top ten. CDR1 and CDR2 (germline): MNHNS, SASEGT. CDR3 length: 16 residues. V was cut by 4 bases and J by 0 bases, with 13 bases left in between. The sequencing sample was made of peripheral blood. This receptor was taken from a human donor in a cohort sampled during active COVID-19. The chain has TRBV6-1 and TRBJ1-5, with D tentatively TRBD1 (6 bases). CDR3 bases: TGTGCCAGCAGTGCCTACAGGGAGTATAGCAATCAGCCCCAGCATTTT. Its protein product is CASSAYREYSNQPQHF.